Below, 3 T cell receptor beta chains from the same sample are listed, as sequenced in a study of naive and memory T cell subsets (dated by TCRdb to the late 2010s). Results the study describes overall, beyond this receptor: A few larger clonotypes were present in naive repertoires, particularly the CD8 repertoires, and these clonotypes were possibly memory cells re-expressing CD45RA.

Their specific antigens are unknown. Libraries were prepared through UMI-ligation and nested PCR. The listed sequencing device is Illumina MiSeq. An equimolar mix of two oligonucleotides covering both TRBC1 and TRBC2 was used as the beta constant-region primer. The ligated cDNA went through four rounds of PCR with nested alpha and beta constant-region primers together with the SP2 primer. The public reads were quality trimmed at Q25 with fastp and then assembled into clones with MiXCR by TCRdb, keeping productive beta chains. All rows with the same CDR3 protein become a single entry with the most common DNA and genes. Recorded for this sample are more than 95,000 distinct CDR3 sequences; around 15% of them occurred a single time. The top ten clonotypes cover about 3% of the sample. Material for sequencing was naive CD8+ T cells from blood. Explained via the paper, the cell subset or site label denotes: naive T cells, CD45RA high CD27+. The receptors come from a human donor in good health.

The V call is TRBV19, the J call TRBJ2-7, with 11 bases identical to TRBD2. V lost 4 bases, J lost 0 bases, and 2 bases stayed unmatched. Germline CDR1 reads LNHDA; CDR2 reads SQIVND (reference sequence). The CDR3 is made up of 15 amino acids. The CDR3 DNA sequence: TGTGCCAGTAGTACTAGCGGGAGGAGCTCCTACGAGCAGTACTTC. It yields the protein CASSTSGRSSYEQYF. The full variable domain, completed using reference TRBV19 and TRBJ2-7, is DGGITQSPKYLFRKEGQNVTLSCEQNLNHDAMYWYRQDPGQGLRLIYYSQIVNDFQKGDIAEGYSVSREKKESFPLTVTSAQKNPTAFYLCASSTSGRSSYEQYFGPGTRLTVT.

This clonotype showed up just a few times. The gene calls are TRBV9 and TRBJ2-1; 7 positions match TRBD2. Per the germline V gene, CDR1 is SGDLS and CDR2 is YYNGEE. CDR3 length: 13 residues. V shed 3 bases and J 7 bases; nucleotides not matched to a gene: 4. CDR3 nucleotide sequence: TGTGCCAGCAGCGGGGGGGGTTTGAATGAGCAGTTCTTC. Its translation is CASSGGGLNEQFF.

The chain has TRBV29-1 and TRBJ1-1; D is ambiguous. Germline CDR1 is SQVTM and CDR2 is ANQGSEA. Trimming pared 6 bases from V and 2 bases from J, leaving 10 bases between. The CDR3 sequence is 12 residues long. The CDR3 region is CSVDWANTEAFF. DNA for the CDR3: TGCAGCGTAGACTGGGCAAACACTGAAGCTTTCTTT.